Listed below are T cell receptor beta chains from one sample, sequenced in a study of CD8 T cells in ankylosing spondylitis. TCRdb called the 5' RACE reads again in MiXCR, with one record for every CDR3 protein. The sample consists of roughly 230,000 distinct CDR3 sequences, approximately 10% of them appearing once. What was sequenced was blood, either unsorted or a sorted T cell fraction (not recorded which). The receptors were sampled from a male donor with ankylosing spondylitis or in good health (not recorded which). Both conserved end residues are part of each CDR3.

>TRBV3-1|TRBJ2-1
CASSPAPGISYNEQFF
>TRBV25-1|TRBJ1-3
CASSRDPTRNTIYF
>TRBV15|TRBJ2-5
CASRLRGVQETQYF
>TRBV4-2|TRBJ1-1
CASSQGQGENTEAFF
>TRBV2|TRBJ1-3
CASSGAGTGAGNTIYF
>TRBV29-1|TRBJ2-6
CSVQLTGSGANVLTF
>TRBV7-6|TRBJ2-1
CASSLGGGVYNEQFF
>TRBV29-1|TRBJ2-2
CSGDEGNTGELFF
>TRBV20-1|TRBJ1-1
CSARDAVGAFF
>TRBV25-1|TRBJ2-1
CASSEYELGSNEQFF
>TRBV4-2|TRBJ2-1
CASSPGEGRNEQFF
>TRBV20-1|TRBJ2-3
CSARDREAITSTDTQYF
>TRBV20-1|TRBJ1-3
CSAGHSGNTIYF
>TRBV20-1|TRBJ2-1
CSASIEYNEQFF
>TRBV6-1|TRBJ2-3
CASMPLIWGADTQYF
>TRBV10-2|TRBJ2-7
CVSQAPSSGMRNEQYF
>TRBV10-3|TRBJ2-5
CAISEYGSKETQYF
>TRBV7-2|TRBJ2-1
CASSREGLAGNEQFF
>TRBV6-1|TRBJ2-1
CASSGPGLAGVNEQFF
>TRBV7-6|TRBJ2-3
CASSLRGSRRSTDTQYF
>TRBV7-9|TRBJ2-3
CASSSLAGWDTQYF
>TRBV29-1|TRBJ2-1
CSVDRSGRADEQFF
>TRBV7-9|TRBJ1-6
CASSERGSYNSPLHF
>TRBV20-1|TRBJ2-3
CSAGRGAERTDTQYF
>TRBV2|TRBJ2-7
CASSGGKQYF
>TRBV5-1|TRBJ1-1
CASSLVEGAFMNTEAFF
>TRBV6-1|TRBJ2-2
CASSEAGGKAGELFF
>TRBV29-1|TRBJ1-2
CSVESLGYTF
>TRBV3-1|TRBJ2-1
CASSQGFPSENEQFF
>TRBV11-3|TRBJ2-3
CASSLVALAGTDTQYF
>TRBV30|TRBJ1-5
CAWEGGGNQPQHF
>TRBV20-1|TRBJ2-1
CSARPPGTENNEQFF
>TRBV20-1|TRBJ2-3
CSATTASGILSTDTQYF
>TRBV5-1|TRBJ2-1
CASSMDRAAYNEQFF
>TRBV20-1|TRBJ2-3
CSARVLAGITSTDTQYF
>TRBV11-2|TRBJ2-7
CASSFLAGEGYEQYF
>TRBV19|TRBJ1-2
CASSITGNYGYTF
>TRBV5-4|TRBJ2-2
CASSGTRGRAGELFF
>TRBV12-3/TRBV12-4|TRBJ2-5
CASSLPSGPETQYF
>TRBV20-1|TRBJ1-2
CSARDLDTF
>TRBV3-1|TRBJ2-7
CASSPVSGGSYEQYF
>TRBV25-1|TRBJ1-1
CASSPSRTVNTEAFF
>TRBV4-2|TRBJ2-1
CASSQRTAVYNEQFF
>TRBV10-3|TRBJ2-7
CAISVGTGGFNEQYF
>TRBV5-1|TRBJ2-5
CASSLGVLTLQETQYF
>TRBV7-9|TRBJ1-2
CASSPPRHLGGYTF
>TRBV6-2/TRBV6-3|TRBJ2-1
CASSLSGRVNNEQFF